What follows are 18 T cell receptor beta chains derived from one specimen sequenced in a study of shared clonotypes between healthy human individuals. Using immunoSEQ multiplex PCR, the repertoire was profiled, and TCRdb retains in-frame clones only, with some absent. The sample holds under 2.5 million clones; 85% to 95% are singletons and the top ten take more than 0.35%. Material for sequencing was naive CD4+ T cells from PBMCs. As to subset: CD45RA+ positively selected. The origin of the receptors is a man between 18 and 35 years old in good health. Some clones in this sample may be carry-over from other donors' samples.

The chain has TRBV6-4 and TRBJ1-1; tentative D call: TRBD1 (5 bases). Germline CDR1 reads MRHNA; CDR2 reads SNTAGT. The V and J ends lost 6 bases and 2 bases respectively, with 13 bases between them. The CDR3 is made up of 14 amino acids. For the CDR3, the DNA is TGTGCCAGCAGGGCCTTCCAGGGAAACACTGAAGCTTTCTTT. It encodes CASRAFQGNTEAFF.

This chain connects TRBV5-6 to TRBJ1-3; maybe TRBD1 (5 bases). Per germline, CDR1 SGHDT and CDR2 YYEEEE. This CDR3 region has 13 residues. V was cut by 6 bases and J by 9 bases, with 16 bases left in between. CDR3 residues: CASNHCGGSTIYF. For the CDR3, the DNA is TGTGCCAGCAACCACTGTGGGGGGAGCACCATATATTTT.

The rearrangement uses TRBV19 and TRBJ2-2; the match to TRBD2 covers 7 bases. The length of the CDR3 is 14 residues. V was clipped by 7 bases and J by 8 bases; unmatched bases: 10. CDR1 LNHDA and CDR2 SQIVND come from the germline V gene (reference sequence). CDR3 region: CASTHREGPGELFF. The CDR3 DNA follows: TGTGCCAGTACTCATAGGGAGGGCCCGGGGGAGCTGTTTTTT.

The chain has TRBV14 and TRBJ2-3, with D perhaps TRBD1 (5 bases). Trimming took off 7 bases at V and 4 bases at J, with 15 bases between the two ends. The germline CDR1 and CDR2 sequences are SGHDN and FVKESK. The CDR3 sequence is 14 residues long. As DNA, the CDR3 is TGTGCCAGCAATCTTCAGGGTCTGGCAGATACGCAGTATTTT. Encoded protein: CASNLQGLADTQYF.

As for this clone: The same CDR3 can be traced to other DNA sequences in this sample. This chain connects TRBV28 to TRBJ2-3; perhaps TRBD2 as D (5 bases). From germline, CDR1 is MDHEN and CDR2 SYDVKM. The CDR3 is 12 amino acids. V lost 6 bases and J 3 bases, leaving 7 bases between the germline ends. CDR3 nucleotide sequence: TGTGCCAGCAGCTTAGCGACAGATACGCAGTATTTT. Its translation is CASSLATDTQYF.

V is TRBV28 and J is TRBJ2-1; 8 bases align to TRBD2. The V gene's germline CDR1 is MDHEN and CDR2 SYDVKM. The V segment lost 0 bases and the J segment 4 bases; nucleotides outside the gene matches: 23. The CDR3 extends over 22 amino acids. The CDR3: CASSLWWETSAIYEEGYNEQFF. In DNA form, the CDR3 reads TGTGCCAGCAGTTTATGGTGGGAGACTAGCGCGATATATGAGGAGGGTTACAATGAGCAGTTCTTC.

The chain is built from TRBV7-9 and TRBJ2-3, with a tentative D call TRBD1 (6 bases). V dropped 2 bases and J dropped 3 bases, with 12 bases sitting between them. CDR1 is SEHNR and CDR2 is FQNEAQ in the germline V gene (reference sequence). The CDR3 loop spans 15 amino acids. The CDR3 loop reads CASSLIRGGTDTQYF. CDR3 sequence (DNA): TGTGCCAGCAGCTTAATCAGGGGCGGGACAGATACGCAGTATTTT. Full variable domain (outside the CDR3, taken from reference TRBV7-9 and TRBJ2-3): DTGVSQNPRHKITKRGQNVTFRCDPISEHNRLYWYRQTLGQGPEFLTYFQNEAQLEKSRLLSDRFSAERPKGSFSTLEIQRTEQGDSAMYLCASSLIRGGTDTQYFGPGTRLTVL.

The V and J genes are TRBV7-2 and TRBJ2-7; tentatively, D is TRBD1 or TRBD2 (5 bases each). Germline V gene lookup returns CDR1 SGHTA and CDR2 FQGNSA. This CDR3 spans 13 amino acids. V lost 5 bases and J lost 3, with 11 bases in between. CDR3 amino acids: CASSPGRVYEQYF. The CDR3 nucleotides read TGTGCCAGCAGCCCGGGACGGGTCTACGAGCAGTACTTC.

Only one count was recorded for this clone. The V and J genes are TRBV6-5 and TRBJ1-2; D gene ambiguous. The CDR3 is made up of 14 amino acids. V was pared by 2 bases and J by 2 bases, with 9 bases between. Looked up from germline, CDR1 is MNHEY and CDR2 is SVGAGI. CDR3 loop: CASSYSNRNYGYTF. The CDR3 bases are TGTGCCAGCAGTTACAGTAACAGAAACTATGGCTACACCTTC.

This chain links TRBV19 with TRBJ1-1; D is perhaps TRBD1 (5 bases). There are 14 residues in the CDR3. Germline V gene data show CDR1 as LNHDA and CDR2 as SQIVND (reference sequence). V was cut by 6 bases and J by 1 base, with 12 bases left in between. The CDR3 sequence is CASRLGTANTEAFF. The CDR3 DNA follows: TGTGCCAGTAGACTCGGGACGGCGAACACTGAAGCTTTCTTT.

The CDR3 nucleotides read TGTGCCAGCTCACCACCAGGGGGGAGCTCCTACGAGCAGTACTTC. Translation: CASSPPGGSSYEQYF. The chain is built from TRBV18 and TRBJ2-7, with D possibly called TRBD1 or TRBD2 (6 bases each). Trimming removed 0 bases from V and 0 bases from J, with 9 bases in between. CDR1 KGHSH and CDR2 LQKENI come from the germline V gene. The CDR3 covers 15 residues.

This rearrangement joins TRBV5-1 to TRBJ1-1; maybe TRBD1 (6 bases). Per germline, CDR1 SGHRS and CDR2 YFSETQ. The CDR3 consists of 15 residues. The germline V and J ends were trimmed by 4 bases and 5 bases, with 18 bases remaining between them. CDR3 sequence reads: CASSGGPEYWTEAFF. The DNA for the CDR3 is TGCGCCAGCAGCGGGGGCCCGGAGTATTGGACTGAAGCTTTCTTT.

On this clone: Other DNA sequences from this sample encode an identical CDR3 as well. This sequence joins TRBV20-1 and TRBJ2-7; D remains unclear. The CDR3 runs 10 residues. Trimming removed 6 bases from V and 7 bases from J, with 10 bases in between. Germline loops: CDR1 DFQATT, CDR2 SNEGSKA (reference sequence). This CDR3 reads CSARLGEQYF. CDR3 sequence (DNA): TGCAGTGCACGCCTGGGGGAGCAGTACTTC.

The chain combines TRBV19 with TRBJ2-2; maybe TRBD2 (6 bases). The V gene lost 7 bases and the J gene lost 3 bases, with 15 bases spanning the gap. The length of the CDR3 is 15 residues. In germline, CDR1 is LNHDA, CDR2 SQIVND (reference sequence). CDR3 nucleotide sequence: TGTGCCAGTATGGGGGACTTAAGGTACACCGGGGAGCTGTTTTTT. Its translation is CASMGDLRYTGELFF.

The chain recombines TRBV5-4 with TRBJ1-1; 11 bases match TRBD1. Germline CDR1 and CDR2: SGHNT and YYREEE (reference sequence). J gave up 6 bases and V 3 bases, and 7 bases lay outside the gene matches. The CDR3 is 15 residues long. The CDR3 protein is CASSWGQGGSPEAFF. CDR3 coding DNA: TGTGCCAGCAGCTGGGGACAGGGGGGATCCCCTGAAGCTTTCTTT.

The chain combines TRBV11-3 with TRBJ1-1, with unresolved D. V lost 6 bases and J 1 base, leaving 9 bases between the germline ends. Germline V lookup: CDR1 SGHNT, CDR2 YENEEA. The CDR3 spans 13 residues. CDR3 protein: CASRAGRNTEAFF. The CDR3 DNA is TGTGCCAGCAGGGCCGGCAGGAACACTGAAGCTTTCTTT.

V usage is TRBV6-1 and J usage is TRBJ2-7, with a weak D call TRBD1 (6 bases). The CDR3 length is 13 residues. Trimming took 7 bases from V and 0 from J, leaving 10 bases between them. CDR1 is MNHNS, CDR2 SASEGT, per germline. CDR3 protein: CASIGQISYEQYF. DNA for the CDR3: TGTGCCAGCATTGGACAGATCTCCTACGAGCAGTACTTC.

V gene TRBV5-1 combines with J gene TRBJ1-1; no reliable D call. CDR3 size: 14 residues. Germline CDR1 reads SGHRS; CDR2 reads YFSETQ. Trimming stripped 1 base from V and 0 bases from J, with 7 bases between. This CDR3 reads CASSLLVVNTEAFF. CDR3 coding DNA: TGCGCCAGCAGCTTGCTAGTGGTGAACACTGAAGCTTTCTTT.